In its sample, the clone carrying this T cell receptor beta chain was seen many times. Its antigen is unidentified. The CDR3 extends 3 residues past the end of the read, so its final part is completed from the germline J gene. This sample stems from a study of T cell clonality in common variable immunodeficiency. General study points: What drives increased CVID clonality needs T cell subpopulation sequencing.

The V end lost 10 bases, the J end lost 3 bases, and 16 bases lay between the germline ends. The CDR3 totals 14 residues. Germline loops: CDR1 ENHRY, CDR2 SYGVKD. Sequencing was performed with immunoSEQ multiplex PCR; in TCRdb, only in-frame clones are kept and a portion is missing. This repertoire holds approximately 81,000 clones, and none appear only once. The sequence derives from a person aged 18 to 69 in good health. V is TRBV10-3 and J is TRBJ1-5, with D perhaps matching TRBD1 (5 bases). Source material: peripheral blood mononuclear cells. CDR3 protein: CATSPAGDNQPQHF. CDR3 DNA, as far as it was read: TGTGCCACATCGCCGGCGGGGGACAATCAGCCC.